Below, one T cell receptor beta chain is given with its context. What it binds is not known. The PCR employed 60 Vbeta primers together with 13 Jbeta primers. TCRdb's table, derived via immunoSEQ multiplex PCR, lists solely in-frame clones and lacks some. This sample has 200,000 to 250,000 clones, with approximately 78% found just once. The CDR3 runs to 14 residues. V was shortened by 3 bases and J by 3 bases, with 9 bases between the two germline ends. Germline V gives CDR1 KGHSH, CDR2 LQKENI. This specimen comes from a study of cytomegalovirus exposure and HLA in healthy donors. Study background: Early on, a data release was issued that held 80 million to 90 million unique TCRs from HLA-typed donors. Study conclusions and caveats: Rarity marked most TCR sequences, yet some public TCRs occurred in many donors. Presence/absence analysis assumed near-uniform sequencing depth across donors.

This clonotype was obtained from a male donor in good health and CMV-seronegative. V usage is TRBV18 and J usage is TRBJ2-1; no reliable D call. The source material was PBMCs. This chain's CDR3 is CASSPLGSYNEQFF. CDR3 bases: TGTGCCAGCTCACCGCTGGGCAGCTACAATGAGCAGTTCTTC.